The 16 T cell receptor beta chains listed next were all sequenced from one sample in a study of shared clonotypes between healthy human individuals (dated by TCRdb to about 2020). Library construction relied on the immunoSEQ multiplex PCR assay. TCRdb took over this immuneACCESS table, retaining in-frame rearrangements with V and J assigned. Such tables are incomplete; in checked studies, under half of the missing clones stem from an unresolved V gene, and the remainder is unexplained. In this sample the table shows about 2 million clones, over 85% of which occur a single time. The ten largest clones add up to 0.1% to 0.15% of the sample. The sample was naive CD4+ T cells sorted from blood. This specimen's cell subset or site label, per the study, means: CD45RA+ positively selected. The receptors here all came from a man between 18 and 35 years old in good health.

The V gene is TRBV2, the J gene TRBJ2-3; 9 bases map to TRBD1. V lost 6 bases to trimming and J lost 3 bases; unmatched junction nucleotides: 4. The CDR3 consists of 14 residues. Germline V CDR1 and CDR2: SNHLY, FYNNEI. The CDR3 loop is CASSQQGATDTQYF. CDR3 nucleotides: TGTGCCAGCAGCCAACAGGGGGCTACAGATACGCAGTATTTT. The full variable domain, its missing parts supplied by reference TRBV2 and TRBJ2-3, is EPEVTQTPSHQVTQMGQEVILRCVPISNHLYFYWYRQILGQKVEFLVSFYNNEISEKSEIFDDQFSVERPDGSNFTLKIRSTKLEDSAMYFCASSQQGATDTQYFGPGTRLTVL.

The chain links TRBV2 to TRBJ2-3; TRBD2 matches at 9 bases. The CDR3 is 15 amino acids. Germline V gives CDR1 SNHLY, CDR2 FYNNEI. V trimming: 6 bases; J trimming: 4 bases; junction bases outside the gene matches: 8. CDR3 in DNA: TGTGCCAGCAGGGATGTAGCGGGAGACTCAGATACGCAGTATTTT. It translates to CASRDVAGDSDTQYF.

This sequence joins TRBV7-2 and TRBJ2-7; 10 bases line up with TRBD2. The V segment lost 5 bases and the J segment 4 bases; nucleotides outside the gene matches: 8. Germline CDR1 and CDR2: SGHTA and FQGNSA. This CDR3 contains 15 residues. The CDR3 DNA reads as TGTGCCAGCAGCGCCTTCGAGCGGGAGGGGTACGAGCAGTACTTC. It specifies CASSAFEREGYEQYF.

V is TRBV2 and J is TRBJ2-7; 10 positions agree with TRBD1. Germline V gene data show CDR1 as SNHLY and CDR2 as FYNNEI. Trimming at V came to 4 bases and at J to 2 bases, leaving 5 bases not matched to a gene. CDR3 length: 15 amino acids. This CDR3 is CASSVGQGGPYEQYF. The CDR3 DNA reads TGTGCCAGCAGTGTCGGACAGGGGGGCCCCTACGAGCAGTACTTC.

CDR3 DNA: TGTGCCAGCACCTTCTCCAGGGGACAGGGCTATGGCTACACCTTC. It specifies CASTFSRGQGYGYTF. This rearrangement joins TRBV2 to TRBJ1-2; 9 nucleotides align to TRBD1. The CDR3 length is 15 residues. Per the germline V gene, CDR1 is SNHLY and CDR2 is FYNNEI. V was pared by 7 bases and J by 4 bases, with 10 bases of the junction left unmatched. Combining the CDR3 with reference TRBV2 and TRBJ1-2 gives the whole variable domain EPEVTQTPSHQVTQMGQEVILRCVPISNHLYFYWYRQILGQKVEFLVSFYNNEISEKSEIFDDQFSVERPDGSNFTLKIRSTKLEDSAMYFCASTFSRGQGYGYTFGSGTRLTVV.

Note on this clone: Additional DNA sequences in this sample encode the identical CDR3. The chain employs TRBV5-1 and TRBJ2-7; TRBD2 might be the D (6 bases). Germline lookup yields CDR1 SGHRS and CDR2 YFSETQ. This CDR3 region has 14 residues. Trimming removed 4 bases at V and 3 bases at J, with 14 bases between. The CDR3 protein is CASSPGTAVYEQYF. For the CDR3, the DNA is TGCGCCAGCAGCCCCGGGACTGCGGTCTACGAGCAGTACTTC.

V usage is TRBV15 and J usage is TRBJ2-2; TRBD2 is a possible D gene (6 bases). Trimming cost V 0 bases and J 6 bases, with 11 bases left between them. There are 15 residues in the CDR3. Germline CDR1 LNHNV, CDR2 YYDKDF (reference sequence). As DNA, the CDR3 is TGTGCCACCAGCAGAGATATCGGCGGGGCCGGGGAGCTGTTTTTT. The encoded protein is CATSRDIGGAGELFF.

CDR3 residues: CASSQEGTGENEQYF. CDR3 bases: TGCGCCAGCAGCCAAGAAGGGACGGGTGAGAACGAGCAGTACTTC. The chain combines TRBV4-1 with TRBJ2-7; TRBD1 or TRBD2 may be the D gene (5 bases each). Trimming stripped 0 bases from V and 5 bases from J, with 14 bases between. Looked up from germline, CDR1 is MGHRA and CDR2 is YSYEKL. The CDR3 sequence is 15 residues long.

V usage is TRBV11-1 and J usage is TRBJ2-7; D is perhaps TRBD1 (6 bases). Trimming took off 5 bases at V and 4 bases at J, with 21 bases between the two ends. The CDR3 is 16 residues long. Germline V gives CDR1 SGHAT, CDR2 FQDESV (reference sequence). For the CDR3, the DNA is TGTGCCAGCAGCACCCCGGTGGCAGGGGCAATGTACGAGCAGTACTTC. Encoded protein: CASSTPVAGAMYEQYF.

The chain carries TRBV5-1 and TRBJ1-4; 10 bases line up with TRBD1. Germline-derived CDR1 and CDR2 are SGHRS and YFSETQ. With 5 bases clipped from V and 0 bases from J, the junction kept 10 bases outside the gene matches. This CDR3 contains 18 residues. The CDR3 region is CASSTGQGSGATNEKLFF. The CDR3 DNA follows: TGCGCCAGCAGTACGGGACAGGGGTCGGGTGCAACTAATGAAAAACTGTTTTTT.

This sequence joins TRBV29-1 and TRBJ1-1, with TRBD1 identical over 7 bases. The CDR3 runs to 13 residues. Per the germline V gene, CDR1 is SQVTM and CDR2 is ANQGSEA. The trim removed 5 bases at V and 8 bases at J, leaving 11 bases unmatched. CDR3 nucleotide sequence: TGCAGCGTTCTCCGACAGGGCGACGGCGAAGCTTTCTTT. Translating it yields CSVLRQGDGEAFF.

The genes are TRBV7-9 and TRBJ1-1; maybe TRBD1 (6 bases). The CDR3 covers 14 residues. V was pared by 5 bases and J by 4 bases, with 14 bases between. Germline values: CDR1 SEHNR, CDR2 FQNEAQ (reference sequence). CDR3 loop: CASSRTGLSTEAFF. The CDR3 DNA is TGTGCCAGCAGCCGAACAGGGTTGAGCACTGAAGCTTTCTTT.

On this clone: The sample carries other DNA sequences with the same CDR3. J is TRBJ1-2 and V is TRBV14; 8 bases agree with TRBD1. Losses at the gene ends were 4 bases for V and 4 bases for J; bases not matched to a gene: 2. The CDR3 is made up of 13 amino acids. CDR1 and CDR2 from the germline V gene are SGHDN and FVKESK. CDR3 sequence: CASSPGQGYGYTF. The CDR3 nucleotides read TGTGCCAGCAGCCCCGGACAGGGCTATGGCTACACCTTC.

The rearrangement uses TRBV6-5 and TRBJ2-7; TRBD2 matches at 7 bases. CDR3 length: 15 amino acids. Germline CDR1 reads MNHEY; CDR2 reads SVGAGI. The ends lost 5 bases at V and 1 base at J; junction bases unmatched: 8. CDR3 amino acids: CASSQFFGGSYEQYF. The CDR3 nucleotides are TGTGCCAGCAGTCAATTCTTCGGGGGGTCCTACGAGCAGTACTTC.

The CDR3 protein is CASSVPSGRMGEQYF. Here the CDR3 DNA reads TGTGCCAGCAGTGTACCTAGCGGGAGGATGGGGGAGCAGTACTTC. The chain joins TRBV2 to TRBJ2-7; 11 bases align to TRBD2. The germline gives CDR1 SNHLY, CDR2 FYNNEI. The V segment lost 4 bases and the J segment 7 bases; nucleotides outside the gene matches: 9. The CDR3 is made up of 15 amino acids.

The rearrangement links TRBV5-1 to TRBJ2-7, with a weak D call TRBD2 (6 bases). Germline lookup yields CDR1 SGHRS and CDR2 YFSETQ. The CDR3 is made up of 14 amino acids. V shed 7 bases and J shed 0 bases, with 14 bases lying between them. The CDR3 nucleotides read TGCGCCAGCCGGGGGTCGCAGATCTCCTACGAGCAGTACTTC. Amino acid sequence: CASRGSQISYEQYF. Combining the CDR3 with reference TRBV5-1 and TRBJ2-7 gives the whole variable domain KAGVTQTPRYLIKTRGQQVTLSCSPISGHRSVSWYQQTPGQGLQFLFEYFSETQRNKGNFPGRFSGRQFSNSRSEMNVSTLELGDSALYLCASRGSQISYEQYFGPGTRLTVT.